This is a list of T cell receptor beta chains from one sample in a study of cytomegalovirus exposure and HLA in healthy donors. Sequencing used immunoSEQ multiplex PCR; TCRdb keeps in-frame clones, though not all of them. The sample yields approximately 130,000 clones, around three quarters seen once. Material for sequencing was PBMCs. The receptors originated from a man aged 18 to 35 in good health and CMV-seropositive. Each CDR3 is given with its conserved first and last residue. Fields, in order: V gene, clone size, D gene, J gene, CDR3 protein, CDR3 DNA. The D gene is left open where the match is weak. Where a row states a size, it is once, few, many or the class of an expanded clone; other rows omit it.

v_call: TRBV10-3; clone_size: NA; d_call: NA; j_call: TRBJ1-5; cdr3_aa: CAISEYTSGNQPQHF; cdr3_nt: TGTGCCATCAGTGAGTACACGTCAGGCAATCAGCCCCAGCATTTT
v_call: TRBV6-1; clone_size: NA; d_call: TRBD2; j_call: TRBJ2-7; cdr3_aa: CASSAGTSGTYEQYF; cdr3_nt: TGTGCCAGCAGCGCCGGGACTAGCGGGACCTACGAGCAGTACTTC
v_call: TRBV2; clone_size: NA; d_call: TRBD1; j_call: TRBJ1-2; cdr3_aa: CASSEDRETF; cdr3_nt: TGTGCCAGCAGTGAGGACAGGGAGACCTTC
v_call: TRBV19; clone_size: NA; d_call: TRBD2; j_call: TRBJ2-2; cdr3_aa: CASSYVLGLAGGRTGELFF; cdr3_nt: TGTGCCAGTAGTTATGTGCTGGGACTAGCGGGAGGGCGCACCGGGGAGCTGTTTTTT
v_call: TRBV27; clone_size: NA; d_call: TRBD1; j_call: TRBJ1-2; cdr3_aa: CASSSLTGAGYTF; cdr3_nt: TGTGCCAGCAGTTCCCTCACAGGGGCCGGCTACACCTTC
v_call: TRBV6-1; clone_size: NA; d_call: NA; j_call: TRBJ2-7; cdr3_aa: CASSEERNYEQYF; cdr3_nt: TGTGCCAGCAGTGAAGAGCGGAATTACGAGCAGTACTTC
v_call: TRBV5-1; clone_size: once; d_call: NA; j_call: TRBJ2-3; cdr3_aa: CASSLPLAAQGSDTQYF; cdr3_nt: TGCGCCAGCAGCCTACCCCTAGCGGCCCAGGGGTCAGATACGCAGTATTTT
v_call: TRBV19; clone_size: NA; d_call: NA; j_call: TRBJ2-6; cdr3_aa: CASSIGASFTYSGANVLTF; cdr3_nt: TGTGCCAGTAGTATCGGCGCTAGCTTCACCTACTCTGGGGCCAACGTCCTGACTTTC
v_call: TRBV19; clone_size: NA; d_call: TRBD1; j_call: TRBJ1-5; cdr3_aa: CASSRTGAAVQPQHF; cdr3_nt: TGTGCCAGTAGTAGGACAGGGGCCGCTGTGCAGCCCCAGCATTTT
v_call: TRBV7-2; clone_size: NA; d_call: NA; j_call: TRBJ1-5; cdr3_aa: CASSLEAGANQPQHF; cdr3_nt: TGTGCCAGCAGCTTAGAAGCGGGAGCCAATCAGCCCCAGCATTTT
v_call: TRBV5-1; clone_size: NA; d_call: NA; j_call: TRBJ2-1; cdr3_aa: CASSSLGHWSSYNEQFF; cdr3_nt: TGCGCCAGCAGCTCGTTGGGACATTGGAGCTCCTACAATGAGCAGTTCTTC
v_call: TRBV11-2; clone_size: NA; d_call: NA; j_call: TRBJ1-2; cdr3_aa: CASSLDLRRTITF; cdr3_nt: TGTGCCAGCAGCTTAGATTTGAGACGAACTATCACCTTC
v_call: TRBV4-1; clone_size: NA; d_call: NA; j_call: TRBJ2-7; cdr3_aa: CASSQGPDSYEQYF; cdr3_nt: TGCGCCAGCAGCCAAGGTCCAGACTCCTACGAGCAGTACTTC
v_call: TRBV28; clone_size: NA; d_call: NA; j_call: TRBJ2-7; cdr3_aa: CATTRAAPYEQYF; cdr3_nt: TGTGCCACCACGCGGGCAGCCCCCTACGAGCAGTACTTC